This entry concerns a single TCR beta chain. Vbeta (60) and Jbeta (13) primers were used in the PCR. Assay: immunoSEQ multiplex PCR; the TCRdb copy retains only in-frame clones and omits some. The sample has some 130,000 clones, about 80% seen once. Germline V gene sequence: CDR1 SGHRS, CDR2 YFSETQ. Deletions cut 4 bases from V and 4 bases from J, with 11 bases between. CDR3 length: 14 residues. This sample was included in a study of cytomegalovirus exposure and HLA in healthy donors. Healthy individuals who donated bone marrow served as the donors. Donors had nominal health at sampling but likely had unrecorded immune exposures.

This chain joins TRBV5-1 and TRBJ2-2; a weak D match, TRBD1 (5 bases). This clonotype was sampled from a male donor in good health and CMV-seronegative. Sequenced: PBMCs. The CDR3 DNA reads TGCGCCAGCAGCACTACAGGTTTCACCGGGGAGCTGTTTTTT. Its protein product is CASSTTGFTGELFF.